These 17 T cell receptor beta chains originate from one sample sequenced in a study of PD-1 blockade in classical Hodgkin lymphoma. Time point meaning: cycle 4 day 1 (C4D1), after less than 7 weeks of nivolumab. Every patient had relapsed following autologous stem cell transplantation, and cohorts differed in brentuximab vedotin exposure. Clones were sequenced by immunoSEQ multiplex PCR, and TCRdb holds only the in-frame ones, with some missing. The data show roughly 100,000 clones, roughly 78% seen once. The source was peripheral blood mononuclear cells (PBMCs), collected before the fourth cycle of nivolumab. The origin of the receptors is a human donor with classical Hodgkin lymphoma.

This clone was detected once. V and J are TRBV5-1 and TRBJ2-1; TRBD1 matches at 7 bases. V lost 0 bases, J lost 8 bases, and 8 bases stayed unmatched. Germline assignment: CDR1 SGHRS and CDR2 YFSETQ. This CDR3 has 15 amino acids. CDR3 loop: CASSLVVTGSDEQFF. CDR3 sequence (DNA): TGCGCCAGCAGCTTGGTTGTGACAGGGTCTGATGAGCAGTTCTTC.

A few counts support this clone. V usage is TRBV19 and J usage is TRBJ1-2, with D perhaps TRBD1 (5 bases). V was pared by 5 bases and J by 4 bases, with 11 bases between. The germline gives CDR1 LNHDA, CDR2 SQIVND (reference sequence). The length of the CDR3 is 13 residues. CDR3 sequence (DNA): TGTGCCAGTAGTGGCCGGGACCGCTATGGCTACACCTTC. Amino acid sequence: CASSGRDRYGYTF.

The chain couples TRBV5-4 to TRBJ2-3; 8 bases match TRBD1. CDR3 size: 17 residues. V was pared by 4 bases and J by 0 bases, with 10 bases of the junction left unmatched. Germline CDR1 is SGHNT and CDR2 is YYREEE (reference sequence). The CDR3 loop is CASSPPSQGASTDTQYF. The CDR3 DNA sequence: TGTGCCAGCAGCCCCCCTTCGCAGGGGGCGAGCACAGATACGCAGTATTTT.

V is TRBV13 and J is TRBJ2-7; 10 positions agree with TRBD1. With 5 bases clipped from V and 3 bases from J, the junction kept 7 bases outside the gene matches. This CDR3 spans 15 amino acids. Looked up from germline, CDR1 is PRHDT and CDR2 is FYEKMQ (reference sequence). CDR3 sequence (DNA): TGTGCCAGCAGCCACCCCCGGGACAGGGGCTACGAGCAGTACTTC. Protein sequence: CASSHPRDRGYEQYF.

V and J are TRBV5-6 and TRBJ1-3; the D is unclear. CDR3 size: 14 residues. V lost 2 bases, J lost 3 bases, and 9 bases lay in between. Germline lookup yields CDR1 SGHDT and CDR2 YYEEEE. Written as DNA, the CDR3 is TGTGCCAGCAGCTTACGGGGAAGTGGAAACACCATATATTTT. Protein sequence: CASSLRGSGNTIYF.

This chain joins TRBV5-6 and TRBJ1-4; 8 bases align to TRBD1. This CDR3 has 15 residues. Trimming removed 2 bases from V and 4 bases from J; junction bases left unmatched: 4. CDR1 is SGHDT, CDR2 YYEEEE, per germline. CDR3 DNA: TGTGCCAGCAGCTTAAGGGGACAGGTTAATGAAAAACTGTTTTTT. This encodes CASSLRGQVNEKLFF.

The V call is TRBV7-2, the J call TRBJ2-4; D remains unclear. This CDR3 comprises 13 residues. Per the germline V gene, CDR1 is SGHTA and CDR2 is FQGNSA. Deletions cut 1 base from V and 3 bases from J, with 4 bases between. This CDR3 is CASSLVGKNIQYF. In DNA, the CDR3 is TGTGCCAGCAGCTTAGTAGGCAAAAACATTCAGTACTTC.

The chain combines TRBV10-3 with TRBJ1-1; 9 nucleotides agree with TRBD1. The CDR3 has 14 amino acids. Germline V gene sequence: CDR1 ENHRY, CDR2 SYGVKD. The V gene end was trimmed by 7 bases and the J gene end by 6 bases; junction bases not matched to a gene: 9. The CDR3 DNA is TGTGCCATCAATCCGGGACAGGGTGGGTCTGAAGCTTTCTTT. This translates into CAINPGQGGSEAFF.

V gene TRBV5-6 combines with J gene TRBJ2-4; D unclear. The CDR3 runs 16 residues. Between the trimmed V and J ends, which lost 1 base and 0 bases, there was a span of 11 bases. Germline loops: CDR1 SGHDT, CDR2 YYEEEE. The CDR3 sequence is CASSLLEALAKNIQYF. As DNA, the CDR3 is TGTGCCAGCAGCTTGCTGGAAGCCCTAGCCAAAAACATTCAGTACTTC.

The rearrangement joins TRBV9 to TRBJ2-4, with TRBD1 matching 7 bases. V shed 3 bases, J shed 4 bases, and the junction held 7 bases outside the gene matches. The length of the CDR3 is 15 residues. Germline CDR1 and CDR2: SGDLS and YYNGEE. The CDR3 protein is CASSAPGTAKNIQYF. CDR3 coding DNA: TGTGCCAGCAGCGCCCCCGGGACAGCAAAAAACATTCAGTACTTC.

This clone has just a few counts. The chain has TRBV7-2 and TRBJ2-7; D is possibly TRBD2 (6 bases). CDR1 is SGHTA, CDR2 FQGNSA, per germline. This CDR3 is built from 15 residues. With 0 bases removed from V and 6 bases from J, the gap between germline ends came to 15 bases. The CDR3, as DNA: TGTGCCAGCAGCTTAGCTCGGCGGGGCCCCCTCGAGCAGTACTTC. Translated: CASSLARRGPLEQYF. Looking up the rest from reference TRBV7-2 and TRBJ2-7 gives the full variable domain: GAGVSQSPSNKVTEKGKDVELRCDPISGHTALYWYRQSLGQGLEFLIYFQGNSAPDKSGLPSDRFSAERTGGSVSTLTIQRTQQEDSAVYLCASSLARRGPLEQYFGPGTRLTVT.

This sequence joins TRBV18 and TRBJ2-7; TRBD1 aligns across 10 bases. Germline CDR1 is KGHSH and CDR2 is LQKENI. V shed 4 bases and J 4 bases; nucleotides not matched to a gene: 4. This CDR3 has 14 residues. The CDR3 bases are TGTGCCAGCTCACTGGGACAGGGGTTGTACGAGCAGTACTTC. Protein product: CASSLGQGLYEQYF.

This clone occurred a few times. V gene TRBV7-2 combines with J gene TRBJ2-1; D possibly corresponds to TRBD2 (7 bases). The V gene's germline CDR1 is SGHTA and CDR2 FQGNSA. The CDR3 consists of 18 residues. The V end lost 3 bases, the J end lost 7 bases, and 25 bases lay between the germline ends. The CDR3 nucleotides are TGTGCCAGCAGCTTGCAACCTTCGGGGGGCTCTACGGGAAATGAGCAGTTCTTC. Translating gives CASSLQPSGGSTGNEQFF.

This clone came up a few times. This chain uses TRBV7-9 with TRBJ2-1, with D maybe TRBD2 (6 bases). This CDR3 is built from 13 residues. Between the trimmed V and J ends, which lost 3 bases and 11 bases, there was a span of 14 bases. CDR1 and CDR2 (germline): SEHNR, FQNEAQ (reference sequence). The CDR3, as DNA: TGTGCCAGCAGCTTCCCTGGGACTTTCCAGCAGTTCTTC. Translating it yields CASSFPGTFQQFF. Full variable domain (outside the CDR3, taken from reference TRBV7-9 and TRBJ2-1): DTGVSQNPRHKITKRGQNVTFRCDPISEHNRLYWYRQTLGQGPEFLTYFQNEAQLEKSRLLSDRFSAERPKGSFSTLEIQRTEQGDSAMYLCASSFPGTFQQFFGPGTRLTVL.

This clone showed up just a few times. V usage is TRBV4-3 and J usage is TRBJ2-3, with no clear D. The CDR3 has 13 residues. CDR1 and CDR2 (germline): LGHNA, YSLEER. The V and J ends lost 5 bases and 1 base respectively, with 7 bases between them. The CDR3 nucleotides are TGCGCCAGCAGCAACCTAGGCACAGATACGCAGTATTTT. It specifies CASSNLGTDTQYF.

The sample holds a few counts of this clone. This sequence joins TRBV4-2 and TRBJ2-3; 14 nucleotides match TRBD2. Trimming removed 2 bases from V and 5 bases from J; junction bases left unmatched: 18. This CDR3 spans 21 amino acids. Germline CDR1 LGHNA, CDR2 YNFKEQ. The CDR3 protein is CASSQNTRAPGLAGAVDTQYF. CDR3 nucleotides: TGTGCCAGCAGCCAAAACACTCGAGCACCGGGACTAGCGGGAGCGGTAGATACGCAGTATTTT.

The rearrangement links TRBV27 to TRBJ2-3; no clear D. Germline V gene lookup returns CDR1 MNHEY and CDR2 SMNVEV (reference sequence). V lost 6 bases and J lost 9, with 13 bases in between. The CDR3 has 12 residues. DNA for the CDR3: TGTGCCAGCAGCCCAAAGAGAAACACGCAGTATTTT. It translates to CASSPKRNTQYF.